This TCR beta chain originates from a study of blood T cell repertoires in COVID-19. Across the whole study: The United States, Italy and Spain supplied acute and convalescent COVID-19 samples.

The CDR3 totals 16 residues. Deletions cut 1 base from V and 0 bases from J, with 10 bases between. Germline V CDR1 and CDR2: LGHNA, YNFKEQ. Using immunoSEQ multiplex PCR, the repertoire was profiled, and TCRdb retains in-frame clones only, with some absent. The sample holds about 59,000 clones; around three quarters are singletons and the top ten take approximately 3.8%. The sequence came from a man aged 55 to 69 with acute or convalescent COVID-19. Sequencing was done on a sample of peripheral blood. The V gene is TRBV4-2, the J gene TRBJ1-3; D might be TRBD1 (6 bases). The CDR3 loop is CASSQGTENSGNTIYF. In nucleotides, the CDR3 is TGTGCCAGCAGCCAAGGGACAGAAAACTCTGGAAACACCATATATTTT.